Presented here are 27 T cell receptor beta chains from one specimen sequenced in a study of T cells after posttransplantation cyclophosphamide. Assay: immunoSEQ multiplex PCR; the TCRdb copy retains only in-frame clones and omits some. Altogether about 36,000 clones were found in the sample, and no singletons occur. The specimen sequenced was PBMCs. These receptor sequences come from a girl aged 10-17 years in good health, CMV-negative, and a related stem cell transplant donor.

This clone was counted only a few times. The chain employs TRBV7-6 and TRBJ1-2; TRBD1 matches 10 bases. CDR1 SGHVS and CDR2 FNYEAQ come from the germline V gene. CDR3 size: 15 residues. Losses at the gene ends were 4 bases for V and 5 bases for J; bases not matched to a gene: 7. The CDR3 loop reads CASSSTGTGVYGYTF. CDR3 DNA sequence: TGTGCCAGCAGCTCCACCGGGACAGGGGTGTATGGCTACACCTTC.

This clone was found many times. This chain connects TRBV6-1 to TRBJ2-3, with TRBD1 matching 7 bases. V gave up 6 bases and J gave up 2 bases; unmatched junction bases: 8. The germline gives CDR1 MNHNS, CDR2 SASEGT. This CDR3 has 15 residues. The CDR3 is CASSSDRVSTDTQYF. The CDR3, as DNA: TGTGCCAGCAGCTCAGACAGGGTGTCCACAGATACGCAGTATTTT.

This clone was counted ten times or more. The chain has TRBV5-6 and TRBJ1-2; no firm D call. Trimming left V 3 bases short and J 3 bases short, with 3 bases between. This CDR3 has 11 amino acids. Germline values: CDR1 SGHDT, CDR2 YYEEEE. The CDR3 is CASSSYYGYTF. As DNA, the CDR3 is TGTGCCAGCAGCTCCTACTATGGCTACACCTTC.

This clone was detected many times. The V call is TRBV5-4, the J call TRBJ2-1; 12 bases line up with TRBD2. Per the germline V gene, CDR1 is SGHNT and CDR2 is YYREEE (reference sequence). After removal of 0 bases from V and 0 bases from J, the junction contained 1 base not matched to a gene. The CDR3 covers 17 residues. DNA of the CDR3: TGTGCCAGCAGCTTGGCTAGCGGGAGGGGCTCCTACAATGAGCAGTTCTTC. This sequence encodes CASSLASGRGSYNEQFF. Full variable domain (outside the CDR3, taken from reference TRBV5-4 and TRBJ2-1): ETGVTQSPTHLIKTRGQQVTLRCSSQSGHNTVSWYQQALGQGPQFIFQYYREEENGRGNFPPRFSGLQFPNYSSELNVNALELDDSALYLCASSLASGRGSYNEQFFGPGTRLTVL.

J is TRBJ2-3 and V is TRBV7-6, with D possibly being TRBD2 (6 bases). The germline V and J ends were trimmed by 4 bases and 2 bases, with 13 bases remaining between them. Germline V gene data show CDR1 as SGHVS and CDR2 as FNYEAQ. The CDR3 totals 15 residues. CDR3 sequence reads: CASSSVEGITDTQYF. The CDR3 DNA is TGTGCCAGCAGCTCCGTGGAGGGGATCACAGATACGCAGTATTTT.

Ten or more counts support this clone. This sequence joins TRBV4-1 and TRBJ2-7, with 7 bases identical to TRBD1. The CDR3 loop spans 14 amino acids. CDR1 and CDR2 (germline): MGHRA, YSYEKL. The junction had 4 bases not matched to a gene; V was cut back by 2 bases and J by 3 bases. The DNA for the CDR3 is TGCGCCAGCAGCCAATCGACAGGGAGCTACGAGCAGTACTTC. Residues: CASSQSTGSYEQYF.

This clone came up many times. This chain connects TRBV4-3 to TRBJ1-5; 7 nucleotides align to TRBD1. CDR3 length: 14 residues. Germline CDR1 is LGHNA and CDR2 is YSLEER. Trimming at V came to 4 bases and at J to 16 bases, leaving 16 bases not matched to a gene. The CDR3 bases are TGCGCCAGCAGCCTATCGACCACAGACAGGGTTCCCCATTTT. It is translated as CASSLSTTDRVPHF.

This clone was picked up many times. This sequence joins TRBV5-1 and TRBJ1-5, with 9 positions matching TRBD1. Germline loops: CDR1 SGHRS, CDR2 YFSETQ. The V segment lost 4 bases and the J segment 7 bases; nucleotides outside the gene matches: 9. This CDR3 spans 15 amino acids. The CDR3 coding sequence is TGCGCCAGCAGCGTGAGGACAGGGGCAAACCAGCCCCAGCATTTT. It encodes CASSVRTGANQPQHF.

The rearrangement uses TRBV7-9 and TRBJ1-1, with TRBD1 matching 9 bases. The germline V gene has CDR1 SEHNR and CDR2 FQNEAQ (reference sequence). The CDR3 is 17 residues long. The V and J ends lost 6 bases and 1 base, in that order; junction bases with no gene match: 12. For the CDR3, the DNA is TGTGCCAGCAGTGTGACAGCAACGGGACAGGGGAACACTGAAGCTTTCTTT. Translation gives CASSVTATGQGNTEAFF.

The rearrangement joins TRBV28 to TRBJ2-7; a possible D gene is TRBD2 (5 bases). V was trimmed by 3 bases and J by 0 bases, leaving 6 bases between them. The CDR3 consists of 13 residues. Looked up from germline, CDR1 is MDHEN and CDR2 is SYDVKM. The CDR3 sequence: CASSLGSSYEQYF. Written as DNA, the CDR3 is TGTGCCAGCAGTTTGGGGAGCTCCTACGAGCAGTACTTC.

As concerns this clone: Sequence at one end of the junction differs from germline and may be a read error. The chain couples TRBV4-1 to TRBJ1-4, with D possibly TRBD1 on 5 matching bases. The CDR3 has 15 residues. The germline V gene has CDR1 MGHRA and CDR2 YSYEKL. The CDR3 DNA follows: TGCGTCAGCAGCCAAGGAGCAGGGTCGAATGAAAAACTGTTTTTT. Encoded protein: CVSSQGAGSNEKLFF.

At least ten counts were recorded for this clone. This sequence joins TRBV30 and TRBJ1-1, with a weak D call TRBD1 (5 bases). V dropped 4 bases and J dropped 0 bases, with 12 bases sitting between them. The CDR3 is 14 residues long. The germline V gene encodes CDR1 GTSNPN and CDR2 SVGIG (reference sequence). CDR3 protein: CAWTQAGLNTEAFF. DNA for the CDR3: TGTGCCTGGACACAAGCGGGGCTGAACACTGAAGCTTTCTTT.

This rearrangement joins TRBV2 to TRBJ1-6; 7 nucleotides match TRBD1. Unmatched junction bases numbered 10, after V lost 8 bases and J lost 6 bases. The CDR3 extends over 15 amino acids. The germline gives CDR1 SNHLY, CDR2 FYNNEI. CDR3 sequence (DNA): TGTGCCAGCTCCGACAGGGAGAGCGGTAATTCACCCCTCCACTTT. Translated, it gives CASSDRESGNSPLHF.

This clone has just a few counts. The CDR3 DNA reads as TGTGCCAGCTTACAGGGCACAGATACGCAGTATTTT. As protein: CASLQGTDTQYF. The V call is TRBV28, the J call TRBJ2-3; D might be TRBD1 (5 bases). CDR1 is MDHEN, CDR2 SYDVKM, per germline. This CDR3 is built from 12 residues. Trimming pared 8 bases from V and 1 base from J, leaving 7 bases between.

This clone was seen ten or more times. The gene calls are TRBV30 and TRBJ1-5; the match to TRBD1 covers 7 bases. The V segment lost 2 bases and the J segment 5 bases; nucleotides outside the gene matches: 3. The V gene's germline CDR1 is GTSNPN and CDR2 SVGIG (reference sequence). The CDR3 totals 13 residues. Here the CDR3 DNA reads TGTGCCTGGAGTTCGCAGGGGGATCAGCCCCAGCATTTT. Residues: CAWSSQGDQPQHF. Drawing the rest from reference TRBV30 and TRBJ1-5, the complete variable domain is SQTIHQWPATLVQPVGSPLSLECTVEGTSNPNLYWYRQAAGRGLQLLFYSVGIGQISSEVPQNLSASRPQDRQFILSSKKLLLSDSGFYLCAWSSQGDQPQHFGDGTRLSIL.

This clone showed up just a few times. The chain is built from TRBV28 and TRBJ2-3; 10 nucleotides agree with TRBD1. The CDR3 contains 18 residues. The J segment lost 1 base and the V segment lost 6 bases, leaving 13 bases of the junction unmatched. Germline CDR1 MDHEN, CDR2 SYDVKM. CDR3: CASSHYSSGTGGTDTQYF. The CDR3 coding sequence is TGTGCCAGCAGCCATTATTCTTCCGGGACAGGGGGCACAGATACGCAGTATTTT.

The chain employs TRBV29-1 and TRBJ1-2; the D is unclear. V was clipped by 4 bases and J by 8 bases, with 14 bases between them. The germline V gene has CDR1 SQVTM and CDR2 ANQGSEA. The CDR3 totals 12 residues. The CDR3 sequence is CSVGEPGEGYTF. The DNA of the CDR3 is TGCAGCGTTGGGGAGCCGGGCGAGGGCTACACCTTC.

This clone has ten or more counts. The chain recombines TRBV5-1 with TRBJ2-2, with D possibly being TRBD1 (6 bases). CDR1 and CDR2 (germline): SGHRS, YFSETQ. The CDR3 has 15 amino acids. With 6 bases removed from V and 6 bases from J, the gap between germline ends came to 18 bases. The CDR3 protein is CASKGIGRGPGELFF. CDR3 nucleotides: TGCGCCAGCAAAGGGATTGGCAGGGGCCCCGGGGAGCTGTTTTTT.

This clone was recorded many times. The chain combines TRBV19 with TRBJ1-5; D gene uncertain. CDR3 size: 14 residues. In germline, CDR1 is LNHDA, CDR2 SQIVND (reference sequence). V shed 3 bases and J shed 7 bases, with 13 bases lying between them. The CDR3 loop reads CASSMLDLIQPQHF. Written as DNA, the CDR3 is TGTGCCAGTAGTATGTTGGACTTAATCCAGCCCCAGCATTTT.

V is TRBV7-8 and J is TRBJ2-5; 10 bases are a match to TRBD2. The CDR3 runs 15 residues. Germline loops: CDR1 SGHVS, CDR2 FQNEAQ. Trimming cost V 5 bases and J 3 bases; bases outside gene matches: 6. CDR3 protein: CASSPGGLAKETQYF. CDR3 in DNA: TGTGCCAGCAGCCCAGGGGGACTAGCGAAAGAGACCCAGTACTTC. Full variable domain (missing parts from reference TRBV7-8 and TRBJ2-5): GAGVSQSPRYKVAKRGQDVALRCDPISGHVSLFWYQQALGQGPEFLTYFQNEAQLDKSGLPSDRFFAERPEGSVSTLKIQRTQQEDSAVYLCASSPGGLAKETQYFGPGTRLLVL.

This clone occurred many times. CDR3: CASSGAGTGGTNTEAFF. As DNA, the CDR3 is TGTGCCAGCAGCGGGGCCGGGACAGGGGGCACGAACACTGAAGCTTTCTTT. The V and J genes are TRBV5-4 and TRBJ1-1; 12 bases line up with TRBD1. This CDR3 comprises 17 residues. J was trimmed by 1 base and V by 4 bases; bases with no gene match: 8. Germline V CDR1 and CDR2: SGHNT, YYREEE (reference sequence).

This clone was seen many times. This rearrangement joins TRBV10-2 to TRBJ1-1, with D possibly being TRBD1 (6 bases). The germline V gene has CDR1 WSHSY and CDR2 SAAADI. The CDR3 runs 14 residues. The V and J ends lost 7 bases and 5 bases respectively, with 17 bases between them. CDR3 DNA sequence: TGCGCCAGCAAGGAATGGGGGCTGCGGACTGAAGCTTTCTTT. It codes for CASKEWGLRTEAFF.

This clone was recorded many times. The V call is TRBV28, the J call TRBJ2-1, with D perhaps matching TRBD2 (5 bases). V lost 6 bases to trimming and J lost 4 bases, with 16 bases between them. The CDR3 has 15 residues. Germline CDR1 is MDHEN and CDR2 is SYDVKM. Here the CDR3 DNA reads TGTGCCAGCAGATGGGCGGGCGGTGATTACAATGAGCAGTTCTTC. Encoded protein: CASRWAGGDYNEQFF. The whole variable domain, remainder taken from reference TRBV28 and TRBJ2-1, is DVKVTQSSRYLVKRTGEKVFLECVQDMDHENMFWYRQDPGLGLRLIYFSYDVKMKEKGDIPEGYSVSREKKERFSLILESASTNQTSMYLCASRWAGGDYNEQFFGPGTRLTVL.

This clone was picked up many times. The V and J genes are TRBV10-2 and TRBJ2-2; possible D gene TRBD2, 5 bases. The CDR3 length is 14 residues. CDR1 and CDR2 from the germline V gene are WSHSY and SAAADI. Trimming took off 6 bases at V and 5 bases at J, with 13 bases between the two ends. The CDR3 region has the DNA TGCGCCAGCAGCCTAGCCTCCGGGACCGGGGAGCTGTTTTTT. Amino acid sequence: CASSLASGTGELFF.

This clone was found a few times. The CDR3, as DNA: TGTGCCAGCAGCTTCATACAGGGCCGAGGGGAGCAGTTCTTC. This translates into CASSFIQGRGEQFF. This chain uses TRBV7-3 with TRBJ2-1; the D gene is possibly TRBD1 (6 bases). V was clipped by 3 bases and J by 10 bases, with 16 bases between them. The CDR3 extends over 14 amino acids. Looked up from germline, CDR1 is SGHTA and CDR2 is FQGTGA.

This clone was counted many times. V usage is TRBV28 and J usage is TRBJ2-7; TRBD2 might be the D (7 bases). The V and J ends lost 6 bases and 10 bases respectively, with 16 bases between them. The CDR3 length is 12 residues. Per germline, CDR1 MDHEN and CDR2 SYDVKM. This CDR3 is CASRVGGAEQYF. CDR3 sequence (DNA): TGTGCCAGCAGGGTGGGGGGGGCTGAACAGTACTTC. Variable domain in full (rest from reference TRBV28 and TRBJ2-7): DVKVTQSSRYLVKRTGEKVFLECVQDMDHENMFWYRQDPGLGLRLIYFSYDVKMKEKGDIPEGYSVSREKKERFSLILESASTNQTSMYLCASRVGGAEQYFGPGTRLTVT.

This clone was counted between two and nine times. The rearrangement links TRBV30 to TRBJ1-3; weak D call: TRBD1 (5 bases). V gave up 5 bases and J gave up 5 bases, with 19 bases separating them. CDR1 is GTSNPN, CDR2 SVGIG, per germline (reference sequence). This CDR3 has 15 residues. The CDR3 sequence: CAWAGGGTSRNTIYF. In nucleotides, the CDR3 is TGTGCCTGGGCCGGCGGGGGAACCTCCCGAAACACCATATATTTT.